Sequencing of this TCR beta chain was carried out in a study of CD8+ T cells in alopecia areata. Sequencing templates came from extracted RNA that was reverse transcribed into cDNA. Repertoires were generated with immunoSEQ multiplex PCR, while TCRdb's copy carries only in-frame clones and drops some. This sample has approximately 59,000 clones, with approximately 43% found just once. Germline loops: CDR1 SGHAT, CDR2 FQNNGV. There are 15 residues in the CDR3. Trimming stripped 0 bases from V and 9 bases from J, with 17 bases between. The genes are TRBV11-2 and TRBJ2-5; tentative D call: TRBD1 (5 bases). The sequencing used CD8+ T cells sorted from blood, collected at week 0. This sequence was found in a human donor with alopecia areata. CDR3 protein: CASSLDPDSLGAQYF. The CDR3 DNA follows: TGTGCCAGCAGCTTAGATCCGGATTCGTTAGGGGCCCAGTACTTC. Using reference TRBV11-2 and TRBJ2-5 for the parts outside the CDR3, the full variable domain is EAGVAQSPRYKIIEKRQSVAFWCNPISGHATLYWYQQILGQGPKLLIQFQNNGVVDDSQLPKDRFSAERLKGVDSTLKIQPAKLEDSAVYLCASSLDPDSLGAQYFGPGTRLLVL.